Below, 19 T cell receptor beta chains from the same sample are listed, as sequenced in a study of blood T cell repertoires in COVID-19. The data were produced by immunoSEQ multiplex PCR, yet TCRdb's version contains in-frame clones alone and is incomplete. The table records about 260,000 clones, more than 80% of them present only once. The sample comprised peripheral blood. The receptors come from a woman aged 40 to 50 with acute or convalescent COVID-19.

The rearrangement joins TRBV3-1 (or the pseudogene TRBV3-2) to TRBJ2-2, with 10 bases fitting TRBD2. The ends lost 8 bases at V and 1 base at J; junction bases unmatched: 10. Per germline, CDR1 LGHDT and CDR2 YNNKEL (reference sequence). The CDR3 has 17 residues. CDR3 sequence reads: CASVTAGGIRNTGELFF. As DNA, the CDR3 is TGTGCCAGCGTCACAGCGGGGGGGATACGGAACACCGGGGAGCTGTTTTTT.

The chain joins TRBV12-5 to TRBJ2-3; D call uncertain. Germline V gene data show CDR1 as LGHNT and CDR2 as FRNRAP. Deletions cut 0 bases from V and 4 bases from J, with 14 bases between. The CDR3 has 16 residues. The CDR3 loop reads CASGLVLSSSSDTQYF. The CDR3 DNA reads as TGTGCTAGTGGTTTGGTACTAAGTTCTAGTTCAGATACGCAGTATTTT.

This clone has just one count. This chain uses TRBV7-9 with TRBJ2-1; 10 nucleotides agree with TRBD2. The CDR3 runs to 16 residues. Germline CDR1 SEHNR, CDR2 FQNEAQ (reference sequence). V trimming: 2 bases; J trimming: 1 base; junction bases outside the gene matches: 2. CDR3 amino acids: CASSLLAGESYNEQFF. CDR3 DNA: TGTGCCAGCAGCTTACTAGCGGGGGAGTCCTACAATGAGCAGTTCTTC. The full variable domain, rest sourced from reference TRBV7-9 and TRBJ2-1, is DTGVSQNPRHKITKRGQNVTFRCDPISEHNRLYWYRQTLGQGPEFLTYFQNEAQLEKSRLLSDRFSAERPKGSFSTLEIQRTEQGDSAMYLCASSLLAGESYNEQFFGPGTRLTVL.

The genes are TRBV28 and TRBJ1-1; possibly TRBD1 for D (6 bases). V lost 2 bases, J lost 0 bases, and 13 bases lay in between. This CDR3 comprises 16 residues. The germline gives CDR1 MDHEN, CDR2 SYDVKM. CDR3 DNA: TGTGCCAGCAGTTTAGGAGACAGGTTCATGAACACTGAAGCTTTCTTT. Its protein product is CASSLGDRFMNTEAFF.

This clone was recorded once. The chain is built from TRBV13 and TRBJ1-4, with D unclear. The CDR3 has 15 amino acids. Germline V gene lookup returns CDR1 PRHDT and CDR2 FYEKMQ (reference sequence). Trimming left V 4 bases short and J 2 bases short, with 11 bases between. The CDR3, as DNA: TGTGCCAGCAGCTCCAAGAGGTCCACTAATGAAAAACTGTTTTTT. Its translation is CASSSKRSTNEKLFF.

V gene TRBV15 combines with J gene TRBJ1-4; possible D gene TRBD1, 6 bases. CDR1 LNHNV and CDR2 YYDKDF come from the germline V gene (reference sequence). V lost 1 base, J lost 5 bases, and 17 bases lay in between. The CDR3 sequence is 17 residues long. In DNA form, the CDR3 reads TGTGCCACCAGCAGAGGAGAGGACAGCCTCAAAAATGAAAAACTGTTTTTT. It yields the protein CATSRGEDSLKNEKLFF.

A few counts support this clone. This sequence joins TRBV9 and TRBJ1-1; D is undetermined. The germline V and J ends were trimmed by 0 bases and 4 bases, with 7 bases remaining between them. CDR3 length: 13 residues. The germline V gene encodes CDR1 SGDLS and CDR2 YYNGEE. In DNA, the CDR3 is TGTGCCAGCAGCGTAGATAGGAGCACTGAAGCTTTCTTT. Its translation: CASSVDRSTEAFF.

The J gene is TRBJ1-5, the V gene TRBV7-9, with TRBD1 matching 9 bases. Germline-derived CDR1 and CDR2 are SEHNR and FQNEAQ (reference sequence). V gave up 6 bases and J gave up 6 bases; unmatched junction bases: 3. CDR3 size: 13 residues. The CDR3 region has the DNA TGTGCCAGCAGACAGGGGGCGGGTCAGCCCCAGCATTTT. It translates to CASRQGAGQPQHF. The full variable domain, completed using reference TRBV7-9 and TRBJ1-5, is DTGVSQNPRHKITKRGQNVTFRCDPISEHNRLYWYRQTLGQGPEFLTYFQNEAQLEKSRLLSDRFSAERPKGSFSTLEIQRTEQGDSAMYLCASRQGAGQPQHFGDGTRLSIL.

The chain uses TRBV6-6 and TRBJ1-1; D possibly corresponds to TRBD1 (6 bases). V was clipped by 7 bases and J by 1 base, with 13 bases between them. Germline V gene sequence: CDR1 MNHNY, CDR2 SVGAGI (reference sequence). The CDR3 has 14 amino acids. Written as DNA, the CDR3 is TGTGCCAGCACCGGACAGCGTGGGAACACTGAAGCTTTCTTT. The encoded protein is CASTGQRGNTEAFF.

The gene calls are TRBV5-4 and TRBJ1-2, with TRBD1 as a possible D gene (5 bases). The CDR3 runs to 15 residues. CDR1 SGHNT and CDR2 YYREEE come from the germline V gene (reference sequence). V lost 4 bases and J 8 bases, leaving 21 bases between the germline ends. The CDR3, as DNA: TGTGCCAGCAGCGTGGGCCTCCAGGGAGGAGGAGGCTACACCTTC. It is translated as CASSVGLQGGGGYTF.

CDR3 coding DNA: TGTGCCAGCTCACTCGGACAGACGTACGAGCAGTACGTC. As protein: CASSLGQTYEQYV. This chain joins TRBV18 and TRBJ2-7; tentatively, D is TRBD1 (6 bases). CDR3 length equals 13 residues. CDR1 KGHSH and CDR2 LQKENI come from the germline V gene. V lost 4 bases to trimming and J lost 4 bases, with 11 bases between them.

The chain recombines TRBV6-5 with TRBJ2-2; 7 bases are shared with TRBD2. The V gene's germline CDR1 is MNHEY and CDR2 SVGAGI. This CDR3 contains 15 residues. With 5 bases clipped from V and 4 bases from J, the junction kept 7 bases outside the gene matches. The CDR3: CASSRTRSGTGELFF. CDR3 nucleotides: TGTGCCAGCAGTCGGACTAGATCAGGCACCGGGGAGCTGTTTTTT.

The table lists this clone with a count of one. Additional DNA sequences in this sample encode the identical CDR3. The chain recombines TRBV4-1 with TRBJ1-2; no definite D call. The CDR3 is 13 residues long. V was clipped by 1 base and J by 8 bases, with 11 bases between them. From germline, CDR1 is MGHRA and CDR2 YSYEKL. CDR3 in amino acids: CASSQGGPRGYTF. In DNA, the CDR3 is TGCGCCAGCAGCCAAGGCGGGCCGCGCGGCTACACCTTC.

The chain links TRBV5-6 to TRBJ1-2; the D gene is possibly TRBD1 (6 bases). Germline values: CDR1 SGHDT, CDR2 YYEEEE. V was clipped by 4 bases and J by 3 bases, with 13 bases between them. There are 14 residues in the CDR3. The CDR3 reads CASSASGGDYGYTF. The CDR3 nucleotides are TGTGCCAGCAGCGCATCGGGGGGCGACTATGGCTACACCTTC.

CDR3 bases: TGTGCCAGCAGTGCGGACAGGAGTAGCACAGATACGCAGTATTTT. The encoded protein is CASSADRSSTDTQYF. The rearrangement links TRBV2 to TRBJ2-3; 7 nucleotides agree with TRBD1. The CDR3 spans 15 residues. CDR1 is SNHLY, CDR2 FYNNEI, per germline. Germline trimming cut 4 bases from V and 0 bases from J; bases unmatched to any gene: 4.

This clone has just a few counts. In DNA form, the CDR3 reads TGTGCCAGTAGTTTGACAGTGAACACTGAAGCTTTCTTT. Encoded protein: CASSLTVNTEAFF. The V call is TRBV19, the J call TRBJ1-1; maybe TRBD1 (5 bases). This CDR3 is 13 amino acids long. Trimming shortened V by 5 bases and J by 0 bases, and 7 bases separated the two germline ends. Per germline, CDR1 LNHDA and CDR2 SQIVND (reference sequence). Supplemented by reference TRBV19 and TRBJ1-1, the full variable domain reads DGGITQSPKYLFRKEGQNVTLSCEQNLNHDAMYWYRQDPGQGLRLIYYSQIVNDFQKGDIAEGYSVSREKKESFPLTVTSAQKNPTAFYLCASSLTVNTEAFFGQGTRLTVV.

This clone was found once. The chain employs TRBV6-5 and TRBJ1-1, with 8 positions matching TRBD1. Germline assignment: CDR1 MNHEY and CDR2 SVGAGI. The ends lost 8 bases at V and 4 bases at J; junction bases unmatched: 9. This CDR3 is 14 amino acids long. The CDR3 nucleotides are TGTGCCAGCGGGCTGCAGGGGGCGCCCACTGAAGCTTTCTTT. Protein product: CASGLQGAPTEAFF.

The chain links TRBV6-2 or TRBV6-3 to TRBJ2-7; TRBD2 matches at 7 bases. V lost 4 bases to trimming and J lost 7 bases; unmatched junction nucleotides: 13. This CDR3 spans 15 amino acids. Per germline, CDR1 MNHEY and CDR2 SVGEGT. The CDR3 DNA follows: TGTGCCAGCAGTTCAATGGCGGGGGTACGGGGAGAGCAGTACGTC. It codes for CASSSMAGVRGEQYV.

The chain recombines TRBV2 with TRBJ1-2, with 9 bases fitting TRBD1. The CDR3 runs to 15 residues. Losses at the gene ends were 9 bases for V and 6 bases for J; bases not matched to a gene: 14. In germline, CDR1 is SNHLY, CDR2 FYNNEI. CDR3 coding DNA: TGTGCCAGTAGACCACCGATACAGGGGGCGAATGGCTACACCTTC. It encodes CASRPPIQGANGYTF.